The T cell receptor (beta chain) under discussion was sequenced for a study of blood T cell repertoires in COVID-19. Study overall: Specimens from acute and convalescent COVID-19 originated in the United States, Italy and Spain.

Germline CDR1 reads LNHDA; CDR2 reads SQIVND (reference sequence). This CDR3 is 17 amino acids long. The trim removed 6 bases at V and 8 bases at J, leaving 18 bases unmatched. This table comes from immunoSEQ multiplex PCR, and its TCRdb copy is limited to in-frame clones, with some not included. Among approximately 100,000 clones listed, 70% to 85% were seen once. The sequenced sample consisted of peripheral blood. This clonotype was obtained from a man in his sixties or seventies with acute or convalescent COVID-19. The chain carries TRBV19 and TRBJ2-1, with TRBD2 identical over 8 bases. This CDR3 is CASRQTTGTSSTYEQFF. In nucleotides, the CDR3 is TGTGCCAGTAGACAAACCACCGGGACTAGTAGTACCTATGAGCAGTTCTTC. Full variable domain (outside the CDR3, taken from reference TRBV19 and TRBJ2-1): DGGITQSPKYLFRKEGQNVTLSCEQNLNHDAMYWYRQDPGQGLRLIYYSQIVNDFQKGDIAEGYSVSREKKESFPLTVTSAQKNPTAFYLCASRQTTGTSSTYEQFFGPGTRLTVL.